This is a list of T cell receptor beta chains from one sample in a study of CXCR3-negative and CXCR3-positive naive CD8 T cells. TCRdb reanalyzed the 5' RACE reads and collapses them to one entry per CDR3 protein, without DNA. The repertoire table contains approximately 59,000 distinct CDR3 sequences. Sequenced sample: naive CXCR3+ CD8+ T cells from blood. The receptors were gathered from a human donor in good health. Some clones in this sample may be carry-over from other donors' samples. CDR3s include the opening cysteine and the closing phenylalanine or tryptophan. Each record gives: J gene, V gene, CDR3 length, CDR3 protein.

>TRBJ2-2|TRBV5-5|18
CASSRTTGATTNTGELFF
>TRBJ1-1|TRBV7-9|14
CASSLVARTTEAFF
>TRBJ2-5|TRBV7-6|12
CASSLAEGTQYF
>TRBJ2-1|TRBV7-3|18
CASSSFPSAGFGSNEQFF
>TRBJ1-4|TRBV6-5|15
CASSDKTGVDEKLFF
>TRBJ2-5|TRBV2|14
CASYWVEGQETQYF
>TRBJ2-7|TRBV11-2|15
CASNLGQGYSYEQYF
>TRBJ2-3|TRBV25-1|16
CASSELTGAYTDTQYF
>TRBJ1-2|TRBV6-6|11
CASSPGFGYTF
>TRBJ2-1|TRBV12-3/TRBV12-4|15
CASSLVVNFNNEQFF
>TRBJ1-1|TRBV25-1|12
CASSDLTEEAFF
>TRBJ2-7|TRBV12-3/TRBV12-4|14
CASRRTSGSHEQYF
>TRBJ1-1|TRBV7-9|12
CASSFGPTEAFF
>TRBJ1-2|TRBV6-5|17
CASSYTKQQGAYYGYTF
>TRBJ1-2|TRBV6-2/TRBV6-3|12
CVSSYSTVGYTF
>TRBJ1-1|TRBV7-6|15
CASSLSEAGNTEAFF
>TRBJ2-1|TRBV27|11
CASRKGVGQFF
>TRBJ2-1|TRBV13|14
CASTHLAGVVEQFF
>TRBJ1-2|TRBV21-1|15
CASSMNSNRGRFYTF
>TRBJ2-5|TRBV6-5|16
CASSYSTTGLEETQYF
>TRBJ2-7|TRBV7-9|15
CASSLGEAFPYEQYF
>TRBJ2-3|TRBV5-4|14
CASSLERGVDTQYF
>TRBJ2-2|TRBV12-2|11
CASAMPGELFF
>TRBJ2-1|TRBV2|17
CASSGKGQPNPYNEQFF
>TRBJ2-1|TRBV7-9|14
CASSLAIASSEQFF
>TRBJ2-7|TRBV21-1|16
CASSKGDRGPSYEQYF
>TRBJ2-7|TRBV14|13
CASSPSTLVEQYF
>TRBJ2-2|TRBV29-1|15
CSVEVNRKARGELFF
>TRBJ2-7|TRBV7-9|17
CASSLTLAGTSSYEQYF
>TRBJ2-7|TRBV7-8|14
CASSGEGRGLEQYF
>TRBJ2-5|TRBV28|16
CASSSGTGGTRETQYF
>TRBJ2-1|TRBV28|15
CASSFYSVTGNEQFF
>TRBJ1-2|TRBV6-1|13
CASSEDRIYGYTF
>TRBJ2-6|TRBV7-8|18
CASSHRDASGSGANVLTF
>TRBJ2-1|TRBV29-1|13
CSVVDRVYNEQFF
>TRBJ2-1|TRBV28|13
CASSPGHNNEQFF
>TRBJ2-1|TRBV29-1|13
CSVEDRSCNEQFF
>TRBJ2-7|TRBV19|13
CASSMAELNEQYF
>TRBJ2-2|TRBV28|14
CASSAGTNTGELFF
>TRBJ2-1|TRBV5-1|14
CASSLAGDHNEQFF
>TRBJ2-2|TRBV10-2|11
CASRTAGELFF
>TRBJ2-3|TRBV6-5|16
CASSYFPGSSTDTQYF
>TRBJ1-4|TRBV21-1|14
CASGPTGVGEKLFF
>TRBJ1-4|TRBV12-3/TRBV12-4|15
CASSATGGPNEKLFF
>TRBJ2-7|TRBV29-1|12
CSVVRGDYEQYF
>TRBJ2-5|TRBV29-1|15
CSVDFLWESQETQYF
>TRBJ2-1|TRBV28|16
CASSSPDNTLYNEQFF
>TRBJ2-3|TRBV7-8|15
CASRLSRADSDTQYF
>TRBJ2-5|TRBV7-7|15
CASSLAGGAQETQYF
>TRBJ1-2|TRBV29-1|11
CSVDIDYGYTF
>TRBJ2-7|TRBV30|12
CAWRDSSYEQYF
>TRBJ2-7|TRBV12-3/TRBV12-4|14
CASSLVSSQREQYF
>TRBJ2-7|TRBV27|14
CASSSRLRSYEQYF
>TRBJ2-7|TRBV29-1|13
CSVRPPENYEQYF